This is a list of T cell receptor beta chains from one sample in a study of CD8+CD57+ T cells in acquired aplastic anemia. TCRdb re-called the reads through MiXCR, storing one row per CDR3 protein. Of about 120,000 distinct CDR3 sequences in the sample, 55% to 60% were seen once. Sample: sorted CD4+, CD8+, or CD8+CD57+ T cells (not recorded which) from PBMCs. Receptors were obtained from a human donor with aplastic anemia. Both conserved end residues are part of each CDR3. A D gene is named only where the DNA matches it firmly. Expanded clones get a size class; other rows say once, few or many, or leave the size out.

TRBV20-1	TRBD2	TRBJ2-5	.	TGCAGTGCTAGGTCTGGGTCCGGGGGGGAGACCCAGTACTTC	CSARSGSGGETQYF
TRBV20-1	.	TRBJ2-7	.	TGCAGTGCTGGCGAGGTCCGCCCCTACGAGCAGTACTTC	CSAGEVRPYEQYF
TRBV10-3	.	TRBJ2-3	.	TGTGCCATCAGGGGTGGAGATACGCAGTATTTT	CAIRGGDTQYF
TRBV5-6	.	TRBJ2-7	many	TGTGCCAGCAGCCGACGACTGGCGTCGGGCGAGCAGTACTTC	CASSRRLASGEQYF
TRBV6-4	TRBD2	TRBJ2-3	.	TGTGCCAGCAGTGACGGGGCTAGCGGGGAGGATACGCAGTATTTT	CASSDGASGEDTQYF
TRBV9	.	TRBJ1-1	many	TGTGCCAGCAGCGGGGATGAAGCTTTCTTT	CASSGDEAFF
TRBV10-3	.	TRBJ2-5	few	TGTGCCACCAGTGATACGGGACTAGGGGGCGGGGAGACCCAGTACTTC	CATSDTGLGGGETQYF
TRBV29-1	TRBD1	TRBJ1-1	.	TGCAGCACGGGACAGATGAACACTGAAGCTTTCTTT	CSTGQMNTEAFF
TRBV20-1	.	TRBJ2-5	.	TGCAGTGCCGTCGTGGCGGGGTTGTTAGAGACCCAGTACTTC	CSAVVAGLLETQYF
TRBV25-1	.	TRBJ1-1	.	TGTGCCAGCAGTGCCTGGGGCGGGGGGAACACTGAAGCTTTCTTT	CASSAWGGGNTEAFF
TRBV29-1	.	TRBJ2-7	.	TGCAGAGATTATGGGCGCAGGTACGAGCAGTACTTC	CRDYGRRYEQYF
TRBV15	TRBD1	TRBJ1-4	.	TGTGCCACCAGCAGAAAGGACAGGGGCACGGAAAAACTGTTTTTT	CATSRKDRGTEKLFF
TRBV7-9	.	TRBJ2-5	many	TGTGCCAGCAGCTTACTGAGCGGGCCCTATCAAGAGACCCAGTACTTC	CASSLLSGPYQETQYF
TRBV7-9	TRBD1	TRBJ1-1	.	TGTGCCAGCAGGAGGACAGGGATGACTGAAGCTTTCTTT	CASRRTGMTEAFF
TRBV13	TRBD2	TRBJ2-3	few	TGTGCCAGCAGCTCTCCCCGACTAGCGGGGGGCTCTAGCACAGATACGCAGTATTTT	CASSSPRLAGGSSTDTQYF
TRBV5-2	.	TRBJ2-2	.	TGTGCCAGCAACCCTTATGGGACTAGCGGGAGAACCGGGGAGCTGTTTTTT	CASNPYGTSGRTGELFF